This T cell receptor (beta chain) emerged from a study of CD8 T cells in ankylosing spondylitis. This clonotype was seen at least ten times. Its antigen is not identified. V dropped 3 bases and J dropped 11 bases, with 23 bases sitting between them. The CDR3 is made up of 15 amino acids. CDR1 is DFQATT, CDR2 SNEGSKA, per germline (reference sequence). Findings of the study overall: What seemed typical of ankylosing spondylitis blood was a TCR beta motif built from roughly 8 highly homologous variants. Enrichment of disease-linked clones was reportedly significant in matched ankylosing spondylitis synovial fluid.

TCRdb passed the 5' RACE reads through MiXCR, listing each CDR3 protein once. The data hold over 450,000 distinct CDR3 sequences, with more than 9.5% observed a single time. Sequencing used blood, either unsorted or a sorted T cell fraction (not recorded which). The chain is built from TRBV20-1 and TRBJ1-5; D perhaps matches TRBD1 (5 bases). The TCR comes from a male donor with ankylosing spondylitis. The CDR3 DNA is TGCAGTGCTAGGCCAGCCTGGGGGGATATGAGTTCCCAGCATTTT. Translated, it gives CSARPAWGDMSSQHF.